Sequencing of this TCR beta chain was carried out in a study of OX40 agonist ivuxolimab in advanced cancers. As for the study in general: Patients with hepatocellular carcinoma, melanoma, renal cell or head and neck cancer made up the dose-escalation patients. Three patients responded partially, comprising one with hepatocellular carcinoma and two with cutaneous melanoma.

As for this clone: Antigen unknown.

Clones were read by immunoSEQ multiplex PCR, and TCRdb kept only the in-frame ones, dropping some. The sample lists about 14,000 clones, approximately 78% seen once, with about 40% in the top ten. Germline values: CDR1 SGHRS, CDR2 YFSETQ. Trimming at V came to 4 bases and at J to 3 bases, leaving 3 bases not matched to a gene. The CDR3 contains 15 residues. Study-level points and caveats: Doses of 0.1 to 3.0 mg/kg were accompanied by clonal expansion of CD4+ and CD8+ blood T cells by week 6.

The source is an adult with an advanced solid tumor such as melanoma, head and neck, liver or kidney cancer. The V gene is TRBV5-1, the J gene TRBJ2-7; TRBD2 aligns across 14 bases. The material was CD4+ or CD8+ T cells sorted from blood, obtained in a trial of the OX40 agonist ivuxolimab. The CDR3 region has the DNA TGCGCCAGCAGCCTGGGACTAGCGGGGGACTACGAGCAGTACTTC. Translating gives CASSLGLAGDYEQYF.